These 10 T cell receptor beta chains came from one sample sequenced in a study of blood T cell repertoires in COVID-19 (dated by TCRdb to the early 2020s). Preparation of the library involved the immunoSEQ multiplex PCR assay. The source is immuneACCESS, and TCRdb retained only in-frame sequences with V and J called. Part of the clones is not carried over; for the studies checked, unresolved V genes explain less than half of this, and the remainder is unexplained. Counted in this sample were 150,000 to 200,000 clones; approximately 73% of them appeared once. Around a sixth of the sample is taken by the ten largest. Input material: PBMCs or T cells enriched from blood (not recorded which). The receptors come from a woman aged 45-65 years with acute COVID-19.

The genes are TRBV9 and TRBJ2-1, with TRBD2 identical over 12 bases. CDR3 length equals 15 residues. The ends lost 3 bases at V and 5 bases at J; junction bases unmatched: 3. In germline, CDR1 is SGDLS, CDR2 YYNGEE. The CDR3, as DNA: TGTGCCAGCAGCGCTAGCGGGGGGGGCCACAATGAGCAGTTCTTC. Translation gives CASSASGGGHNEQFF.

The chain recombines TRBV5-1 with TRBJ1-2; 7 nucleotides match TRBD1. The V and J ends lost 3 bases and 2 bases, in that order; junction bases with no gene match: 7. The CDR3 is 15 amino acids. CDR1 and CDR2 (germline): SGHRS, YFSETQ. The CDR3 loop is CASSSRVTGNYGYTF. DNA of the CDR3: TGCGCCAGCAGCTCACGAGTGACAGGGAACTATGGCTACACCTTC. The full variable domain, with the rest looked up from reference TRBV5-1 and TRBJ1-2, is KAGVTQTPRYLIKTRGQQVTLSCSPISGHRSVSWYQQTPGQGLQFLFEYFSETQRNKGNFPGRFSGRQFSNSRSEMNVSTLELGDSALYLCASSSRVTGNYGYTFGSGTRLTVV.

The rearrangement links TRBV3-1 (or the pseudogene TRBV3-2) to TRBJ2-1; a weak D match, TRBD1 (6 bases). The V and J ends lost 1 base and 0 bases respectively, with 10 bases between them. Germline V gene data show CDR1 as LGHDT and CDR2 as YNNKEL (reference sequence). This CDR3 is 16 amino acids long. The CDR3 coding sequence is TGTGCCAGCAGCCAAGGACAGGTCGGCTCCTACAATGAGCAGTTCTTC. This encodes CASSQGQVGSYNEQFF.

J is TRBJ2-7 and V is TRBV28; D call uncertain. Germline V gives CDR1 MDHEN, CDR2 SYDVKM. This CDR3 spans 14 amino acids. V lost 4 bases and J 3 bases, leaving 13 bases between the germline ends. The CDR3 loop reads CASSSPQAGYEQYV. The CDR3 nucleotides read TGTGCCAGCAGTTCCCCTCAGGCAGGCTACGAGCAGTACGTC.

V and J are TRBV24-1 and TRBJ1-5; D is possibly TRBD1 (6 bases). Germline CDR1 is KGHDR and CDR2 is SFDVKD. The CDR3 spans 15 residues. Trimming took 3 bases from V and 3 from J, leaving 11 bases between them. The chain's CDR3 is CATSDVGQSNQPQHF. The CDR3, as DNA: TGTGCCACCAGTGATGTAGGACAGTCCAATCAGCCCCAGCATTTT.

This rearrangement joins TRBV5-6 to TRBJ2-1; D not resolved. The length of the CDR3 is 16 residues. CDR1 SGHDT and CDR2 YYEEEE come from the germline V gene. V shed 4 bases and J shed 2 bases, with 16 bases lying between them. This CDR3 is CASSMGFGSAYNEQFF. Here the CDR3 DNA reads TGTGCCAGCAGCATGGGCTTTGGAAGCGCCTACAATGAGCAGTTCTTC.

This sequence joins TRBV28 and TRBJ1-3; D may be TRBD1 (6 bases). The germline V gene encodes CDR1 MDHEN and CDR2 SYDVKM. The CDR3 sequence is 16 residues long. Trimming shortened V by 5 bases and J by 4 bases, and 18 bases separated the two germline ends. The CDR3, as DNA: TGTGCCAGCAGTGCCACGACAGGTTTCTCGGGAAACACCATATATTTT. Protein: CASSATTGFSGNTIYF.

This clone was seen once. The chain carries TRBV7-8 and TRBJ2-7, with 7 bases aligning to TRBD1. The CDR3 is 14 residues long. CDR1 is SGHVS and CDR2 is FQNEAQ in the germline V gene. The V segment lost 1 base and the J segment 9 bases; nucleotides outside the gene matches: 9. For the CDR3, the DNA is TGTGCCAGCAGCTTAGGGAATACAGGGGCTATGCAGTACGTC. Its translation is CASSLGNTGAMQYV.

The genes are TRBV24-1 and TRBJ1-5; possible D gene TRBD1, 6 bases. V was trimmed by 4 bases and J by 6 bases, leaving 15 bases between them. This CDR3 is 15 amino acids long. CDR1 is KGHDR and CDR2 is SFDVKD in the germline V gene. CDR3 in amino acids: CATSESSGVSQPQHF. The CDR3 nucleotides read TGTGCCACCAGTGAGTCCTCAGGGGTTAGTCAGCCCCAGCATTTT.

The chain has TRBV24-1 and TRBJ1-4; no firm D call. The germline V gene encodes CDR1 KGHDR and CDR2 SFDVKD. There are 17 residues in the CDR3. Trimming took off 1 base at V and 5 bases at J, with 16 bases between the two ends. The CDR3 loop reads CATSDFGPPVPNEKLFF. CDR3 nucleotides: TGTGCCACCAGTGATTTTGGGCCACCCGTGCCCAATGAAAAACTGTTTTTT.